This TCR beta chain was documented in a study of Ad26.COV2.S vaccination and SARS-CoV-2 variants. Turning to the study itself: The donor was enrolled in the Ad26.COV2.S arm of the COV1001 trial. Study observations and caveats: Quantification of TCR breadth and depth may have yielded underestimates of total T cell responses.

Clones were read by immunoSEQ multiplex PCR, and TCRdb kept only the in-frame ones, dropping some. The table includes approximately 300,000 clones, around four fifths detected once. Germline values: CDR1 SGHTA, CDR2 FQGNSA. With 2 bases clipped from V and 6 bases from J, the junction kept 6 bases outside the gene matches. This CDR3 is 15 amino acids long. In regard to this clone: Its specificity is not known.

Regarding treatment: some 20 received Ad26.COV2.S at low or high dose, single or two shots; about 5 received placebo; per-sample allocation not given. Sampling occurred on day 63 after the first vaccine or placebo injection. This person who donated was an adult of 18-55 years in Boston. The shot given was an Ad26 vector that makes Wuhan-strain SARS-CoV-2 spike. This TCR was recovered from a person aged 18-65 years who received the Ad26.COV2.S COVID-19 vaccine or a placebo. Here the sequenced sample was peripheral blood, taken in a trial of Ad26.COV2.S vaccine versus placebo. V usage is TRBV7-2 and J usage is TRBJ2-5; the match to TRBD2 covers 10 bases. CDR3 residues: CASSLSAGGMKTQYF. CDR3 nucleotide sequence: TGTGCCAGCAGCTTATCAGCGGGGGGGATGAAGACCCAGTACTTC.